A single sample is the source of the 3 T cell receptor beta chains below, sequenced in a study of cytomegalovirus exposure and HLA in healthy donors. 60 Vbeta and 13 Jbeta primers were used in PCR. Repertoires were generated with immunoSEQ multiplex PCR, while TCRdb's copy carries only in-frame clones and drops some. The profile shows about 190,000 clones, almost 80% of them singletons. Sequenced material: PBMCs. The receptor source for this set is a woman aged 18-30 years in good health and CMV-seronegative.

The chain carries TRBV5-1 and TRBJ2-1, with D tentatively TRBD1 (6 bases). V was pared by 5 bases and J by 5 bases, with 14 bases between. CDR1 is SGHRS, CDR2 YFSETQ, per germline. This CDR3 comprises 14 residues. CDR3 bases: TGCGCCAGCAGGATACCCGGGACAAACAATGAGCAGTTCTTC. Amino acid sequence: CASRIPGTNNEQFF.

The chain employs TRBV27 and TRBJ2-1; D perhaps matches TRBD1 (5 bases). Germline V gives CDR1 MNHEY, CDR2 SMNVEV (reference sequence). The CDR3 runs to 15 residues. With 5 bases removed from V and 5 bases from J, the gap between germline ends came to 16 bases. This chain's CDR3 is CASSPHWVGDNEQFF. As DNA, the CDR3 is TGTGCCAGCAGTCCGCATTGGGTAGGGGACAATGAGCAGTTCTTC.

The chain carries TRBV30 and TRBJ1-2, with D possibly TRBD1 on 5 matching bases. The CDR3 totals 15 residues. Germline CDR1 GTSNPN, CDR2 SVGIG (reference sequence). Trimming cost V 1 base and J 1 base, with 13 bases left between them. As DNA, the CDR3 is TGTGCCTGGAGTGAAGATGGGGGGTTTAACTATGGCTACACCTTC. It is translated as CAWSEDGGFNYGYTF.